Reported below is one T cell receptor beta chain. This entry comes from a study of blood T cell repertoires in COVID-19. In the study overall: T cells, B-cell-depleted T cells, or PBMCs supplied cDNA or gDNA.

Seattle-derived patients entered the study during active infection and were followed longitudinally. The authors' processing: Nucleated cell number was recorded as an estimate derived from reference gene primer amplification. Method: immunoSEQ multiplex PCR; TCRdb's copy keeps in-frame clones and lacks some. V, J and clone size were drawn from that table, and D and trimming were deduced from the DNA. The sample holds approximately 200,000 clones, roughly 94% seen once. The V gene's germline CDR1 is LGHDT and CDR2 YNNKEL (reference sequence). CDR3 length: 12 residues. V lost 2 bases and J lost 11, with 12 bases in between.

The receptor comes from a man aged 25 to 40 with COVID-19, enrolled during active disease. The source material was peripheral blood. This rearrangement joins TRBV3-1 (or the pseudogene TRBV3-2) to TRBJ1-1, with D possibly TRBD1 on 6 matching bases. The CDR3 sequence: CASSQFRDTAFF. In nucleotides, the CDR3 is TGTGCCAGCAGCCAATTCCGGGACACGGCTTTCTTT.